The 17 T cell receptor beta chains below were found in one sample sequenced in a study of early T cells in non-severe SARS-CoV-2 infection. TCRdb re-derived calls from the 5' RACE reads in MiXCR, one entry per CDR3 protein. This sample carries around 26,000 distinct CDR3 sequences, 4% to 5.5% of them seen once, and the ten largest clones take under 7%. The sample comprised whole blood. Source of these receptors: an adult who was a healthcare worker with PCR-confirmed SARS-CoV-2 infection or an uninfected control (not recorded which).

This clonotype has at least ten counts. The genes are TRBV14 and TRBJ2-1; D is possibly TRBD1 or TRBD2 (5 bases each). Germline CDR1 is SGHDN and CDR2 is FVKESK. V lost 5 bases and J 13 bases, leaving 15 bases between the germline ends. This CDR3 contains 12 residues. The CDR3 DNA reads TGTGCCAGCAGCTTGGGGCTAGCCATCCAGTTCTTC. Translation gives CASSLGLAIQFF.

The table lists this clonotype with many counts. V usage is TRBV6-5 and J usage is TRBJ2-2; D remains unclear. Trimming took 11 bases from V and 6 from J, leaving 16 bases between them. The germline V gene has CDR1 MNHEY and CDR2 SVGAGI. The CDR3 has 13 residues. CDR3 amino acids: CAASWGAAGELFF. CDR3 nucleotides: TGTGCCGCCAGCTGGGGTGCTGCCGGGGAGCTGTTTTTT.

There are many counts of this clonotype. The CDR3 DNA sequence: TGTGCCAGCAGCTACCGGGGCGAGCAGTACTTC. Its translation is CASSYRGEQYF. This chain links TRBV7-2 with TRBJ2-7; possible D gene TRBD2, 5 bases. Germline V gives CDR1 SGHTA, CDR2 FQGNSA. The CDR3 has 11 amino acids. Trimming shortened V by 4 bases and J by 6 bases, and 7 bases separated the two germline ends.

This clonotype was found many times. The chain has TRBV20-1 and TRBJ1-2; a possible D gene is TRBD1 (6 bases). Germline V gene lookup returns CDR1 DFQATT and CDR2 SNEGSKA (reference sequence). There are 14 residues in the CDR3. Trimming cost V 1 base and J 4 bases, with 13 bases left between them. In nucleotides, the CDR3 is TGCAGTGCTAGAGGCAGGGGTGGGAGCTATGGCTACACCTTC. Translation gives CSARGRGGSYGYTF.

This clonotype has ten or more counts. This chain connects TRBV20-1 to TRBJ1-1, with D perhaps TRBD1 (6 bases). V lost 1 base and J 2 bases, leaving 8 bases between the germline ends. CDR1 is DFQATT and CDR2 is SNEGSKA in the germline V gene (reference sequence). This CDR3 is 13 amino acids long. The CDR3 protein is CSARGDINTEAFF. CDR3 in DNA: TGCAGTGCTAGAGGGGACATAAACACTGAAGCTTTCTTT.

The V and J genes are TRBV3-1 and TRBJ1-1; D is ambiguous. CDR3 length: 12 residues. Germline CDR1 and CDR2: LGHDT and YNNKEL (reference sequence). With 8 bases removed from V and 6 bases from J, the gap between germline ends came to 13 bases. CDR3 sequence reads: CASGSSGPEAFF. In DNA form, the CDR3 reads TGTGCCAGCGGTAGTTCCGGACCTGAAGCTTTCTTT.

This clonotype was picked up many times. The chain uses TRBV28 and TRBJ2-7; D is ambiguous. Trimming took off 2 bases at V and 12 bases at J, with 11 bases between the two ends. Germline V gives CDR1 MDHEN, CDR2 SYDVKM. The CDR3 has 11 amino acids. CDR3 sequence reads: CASSLGRTMYF. Written as DNA, the CDR3 is TGTGCCAGCAGTTTAGGCAGGACGATGTACTTC. The full variable domain, in which reference TRBV28 and TRBJ2-7 provide the parts outside the CDR3, is DVKVTQSSRYLVKRTGEKVFLECVQDMDHENMFWYRQDPGLGLRLIYFSYDVKMKEKGDIPEGYSVSREKKERFSLILESASTNQTSMYLCASSLGRTMYFGPGTRLTVT.

This clonotype was picked up many times. This chain connects TRBV27 to TRBJ2-1; D ambiguous. The germline V gene has CDR1 MNHEY and CDR2 SMNVEV (reference sequence). Trimming cost V 5 bases and J 7 bases, with 18 bases left between them. The CDR3 length is 15 residues. Here the CDR3 reads CASSAVGWARNEQFF. The CDR3 bases are TGTGCCAGCAGTGCGGTGGGGTGGGCCAGGAATGAGCAGTTCTTC.

This clonotype was seen at least ten times. J is TRBJ2-2 and V is TRBV15; 12 bases line up with TRBD1. Per germline, CDR1 LNHNV and CDR2 YYDKDF (reference sequence). J gave up 4 bases and V 3 bases, and 0 bases lay outside the gene matches. The CDR3 length is 15 residues. In DNA, the CDR3 is TGTGCCACCAGCAGGGGACAGGGGGCCACCGGGGAGCTGTTTTTT. Protein sequence: CATSRGQGATGELFF.

This clonotype was detected ten times or more. The chain has TRBV18 and TRBJ2-1; D not resolved. V lost 0 bases and J 0 bases, leaving 3 bases between the germline ends. The germline CDR1 and CDR2 sequences are KGHSH and LQKENI. CDR3 length: 14 residues. For the CDR3, the DNA is TGTGCCAGCTCACCACCCCTCTCCTACAATGAGCAGTTCTTC. Protein product: CASSPPLSYNEQFF.

This clonotype was counted a few times. CDR3 in DNA: TGTGCCAGCACCAAGGGACAGGGGTCGACCGGGGAGCTGTTTTTT. Protein: CASTKGQGSTGELFF. This chain links TRBV2 with TRBJ2-2, with 10 positions matching TRBD1. The V segment lost 7 bases and the J segment 5 bases; nucleotides outside the gene matches: 7. Looked up from germline, CDR1 is SNHLY and CDR2 is FYNNEI. This CDR3 spans 15 amino acids. The whole variable domain, filled in from reference TRBV2 and TRBJ2-2, reads EPEVTQTPSHQVTQMGQEVILRCVPISNHLYFYWYRQILGQKVEFLVSFYNNEISEKSEIFDDQFSVERPDGSNFTLKIRSTKLEDSAMYFCASTKGQGSTGELFFGEGSRLTVL.

This clonotype was observed a handful of times. This chain uses TRBV28 with TRBJ2-1; 9 nucleotides align to TRBD1. CDR1 is MDHEN and CDR2 is SYDVKM in the germline V gene. The CDR3 extends over 15 amino acids. V gave up 4 bases and J gave up 4 bases; unmatched junction bases: 5. CDR3 bases: TGTGCCAGCAGTTCCGGGACAGGGCCGTACAATGAGCAGTTCTTC. It specifies CASSSGTGPYNEQFF.

Sample share makes this clonotype medium-sized. CDR3 DNA: TGTGCCAGCAGCTTAGGAGTAGCCCCCAATGAGCAGTTCTTC. It yields the protein CASSLGVAPNEQFF. V usage is TRBV7-2 and J usage is TRBJ2-1; D gene uncertain. The ends were cut back, 1 base at V and 6 bases at J, with 10 bases in the middle. Per the germline V gene, CDR1 is SGHTA and CDR2 is FQGNSA. There are 14 residues in the CDR3.

This clonotype occurred many times. V usage is TRBV7-9 and J usage is TRBJ2-1; TRBD1 or TRBD2 may be the D gene (6 bases each). Trimming cost V 6 bases and J 10 bases, with 16 bases left between them. Per the germline V gene, CDR1 is SEHNR and CDR2 is FQNEAQ (reference sequence). The CDR3 is 13 residues long. The CDR3: CASRGAGLEEQFF. CDR3 sequence (DNA): TGTGCCAGCAGGGGGGCGGGACTTGAGGAGCAGTTCTTC.

This clonotype has at least ten counts. The rearrangement links TRBV11-2 to TRBJ1-3; D gene unclear. Per the germline V gene, CDR1 is SGHAT and CDR2 is FQNNGV. The CDR3 is 12 amino acids. The V and J ends lost 2 bases and 1 base respectively, with 0 bases between them. CDR3 coding DNA: TGTGCCAGCAGCTTATCTGGAAACACCATATATTTT. Translating it yields CASSLSGNTIYF. Looking up the rest from reference TRBV11-2 and TRBJ1-3 gives the full variable domain: EAGVAQSPRYKIIEKRQSVAFWCNPISGHATLYWYQQILGQGPKLLIQFQNNGVVDDSQLPKDRFSAERLKGVDSTLKIQPAKLEDSAVYLCASSLSGNTIYFGEGSWLTVV.

The chain carries TRBV10-3 and TRBJ1-4; no reliable D call. Germline CDR1 reads ENHRY; CDR2 reads SYGVKD. With 9 bases removed from V and 7 bases from J, the gap between germline ends came to 15 bases. The CDR3 runs 13 residues. The CDR3 DNA follows: TGTGCCATTCAACGGGAGCCCTCTGAAAAACTGTTTTTT. It is translated as CAIQREPSEKLFF.

The table lists this clonotype with many counts. The gene calls are TRBV7-8 and TRBJ1-1, with D uncertain. The CDR3 has 14 residues. CDR1 and CDR2 (germline): SGHVS, FQNEAQ. Trimming removed 5 bases at V and 1 base at J, with 11 bases between. The CDR3: CASSPARENTEAFF. CDR3 sequence (DNA): TGTGCCAGCAGCCCCGCCCGGGAGAACACTGAAGCTTTCTTT.